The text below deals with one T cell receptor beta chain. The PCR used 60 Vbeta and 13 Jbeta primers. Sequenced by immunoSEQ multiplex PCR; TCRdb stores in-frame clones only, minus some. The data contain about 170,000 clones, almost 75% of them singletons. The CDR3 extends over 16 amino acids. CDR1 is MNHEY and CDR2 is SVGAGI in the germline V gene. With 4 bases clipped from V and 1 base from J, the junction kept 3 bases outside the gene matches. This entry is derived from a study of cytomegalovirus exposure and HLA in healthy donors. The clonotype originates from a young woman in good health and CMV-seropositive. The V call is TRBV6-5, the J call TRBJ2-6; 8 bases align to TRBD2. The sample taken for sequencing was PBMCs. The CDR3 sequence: CASSSGGVSGANVLTF. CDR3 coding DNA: TGTGCCAGCAGTTCGGGGGGGGTTTCTGGGGCCAACGTCCTGACTTTC.